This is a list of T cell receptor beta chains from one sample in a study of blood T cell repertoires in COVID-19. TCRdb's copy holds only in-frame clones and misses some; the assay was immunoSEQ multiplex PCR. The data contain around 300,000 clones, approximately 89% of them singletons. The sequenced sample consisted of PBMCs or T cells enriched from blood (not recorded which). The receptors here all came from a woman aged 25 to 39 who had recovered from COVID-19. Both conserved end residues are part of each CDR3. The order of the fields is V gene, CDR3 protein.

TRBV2	CASSSTGTGTNEKLFF
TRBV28	CASSLQLGQGTYEQYF
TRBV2	CASSDRQGATLPIPF
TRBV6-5	CASSYSSEYNEQFF
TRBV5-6	CASSLGGRSYNSPLHF
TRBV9	CASSEGRGDYGYTF
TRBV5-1	CASSPGQETYEQYF
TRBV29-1	CSVATGLGSTEAFF
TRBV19	CASSIVGQPNQPQHF
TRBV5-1	CASSLSGFDEKLFF
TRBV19	CASSIERREGTGELFF
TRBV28	CASRKQGMNTEAFF
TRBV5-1	CASSSDRVETQYF
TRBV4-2	CASSQDPAASSYEQYF
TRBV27	CASSVSGGSGANVLTF
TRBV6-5	CASSYRPQGVDEQFF
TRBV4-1	CASSQTTGSFGYGYTF
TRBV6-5	CASSPWTGRADTQYF
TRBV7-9	CASSGTVYNYGYTF
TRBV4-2	CASSGLVGQPNSPLHF
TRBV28	CASSPFSGGYTF
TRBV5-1	CASSLKPTGEDTEAFF
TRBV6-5	CASSYGRAGGFAFF
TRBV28	CASSSTGNHQTEAFF
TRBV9	CASSAESGTSYGYTF
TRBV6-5	CASSYNRGSGTDTQYF
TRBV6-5	CASSYSISGSGNTIYF
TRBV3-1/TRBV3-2	CASSLEGTGIGGYTF
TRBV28	CASSELPDSINTEAFF
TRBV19	CASGQPPYGYTF
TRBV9	CASSVGRGDTQYF
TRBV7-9	CASSPTGASSGNTIYF
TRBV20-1	CSASVPGTLSSYNSPLHF
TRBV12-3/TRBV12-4	CASLERGNTIYF
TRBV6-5	CASTVTGGNLSPLHF
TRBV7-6	CASSLGGTGVTEAFF
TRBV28	CASVMGGGYTDTQYF
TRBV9	CASSGDRGLREKLFF
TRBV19	CASTPRGQLTAEAFF
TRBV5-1	CASSLQGSEQYF
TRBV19	CASSIDRRRTVRYSNQPQHF
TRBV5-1	CASSLGQQETQYF
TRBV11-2	CASSLNTYEQYF
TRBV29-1	CSVVTGGPRETQYF
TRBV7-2	CASSTGTVYEQYF
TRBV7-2	CASSLTEGVIQYF
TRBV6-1	CASSERRVVSHNSPLHF
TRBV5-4	CASSLRLAGGPDTQYF
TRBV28	CASSLGTGETQYF
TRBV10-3	CAISEPGLFEGYTF
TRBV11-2	CASSSSSGVSYNEQFF
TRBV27	CASGRGLGYTF
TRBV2	CASRTVYQETQYF
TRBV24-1	CATGGLADTGELFF
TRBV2	CASSEDSSSYNSPLHF
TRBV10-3	CAISAGQGDGYGYTF
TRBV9	CASSVGQGYNYGYTF